The clone carrying this T cell receptor beta chain appeared a few times. Its specificity is unknown. These data originate in a study of early T cells in non-severe SARS-CoV-2 infection. Study at large: Sequencing input comprised bulk RNA from unsorted whole blood; chain pairing was not available.

Study-level results: VDJdb matching, biased toward anti-spike CD8 responses, missed private and CD4 specificities.

Each CDR3 protein gets one entry after TCRdb re-called the 5' RACE reads with MiXCR. The sample records under 95,000 distinct CDR3 sequences, about 15% being singletons. V lost 4 bases to trimming and J lost 5 bases; unmatched junction nucleotides: 11. This CDR3 spans 18 amino acids. The rearrangement links TRBV12-3 or TRBV12-4 to TRBJ1-6; 10 bases match TRBD1. This sequence was found in an adult who was a healthcare worker with PCR-confirmed SARS-CoV-2 infection or an uninfected control (not recorded which). Sequences were obtained from whole blood. CDR3 bases: TGTGCCAGCAGTTCGGTTCTCGGGACAGGGGTCCATAATTCACCCCTCCACTTT. It encodes CASSSVLGTGVHNSPLHF.